Given below is one TCR beta chain in context. The data are from a study of blood T cell repertoires in COVID-19. Study information: COVID-19 samples collected from the United States, Italy and Spain covered acute and convalescent phases.

In the authors' workflow: Amplification with reference gene primers provided the estimates of nucleated cell counts. Method: immunoSEQ multiplex PCR; TCRdb's copy keeps in-frame clones and lacks some. D and trimming come from the DNA, and the V and J calls and clone size come from that table. The sample gives 120,000 or so clones, about four fifths of which show up once; about 40% is in the top ten. This TCR derives from a man aged 40-55 years with active or convalescent COVID-19. The sequencing sample was made of peripheral blood.

The CDR3 region has the DNA TGCGCCAGCAGCTTGGCCCGCGGGACTAGCGGGGGAGATACGCAGTATTTT. Protein sequence: CASSLARGTSGGDTQYF. The chain recombines TRBV5-1 with TRBJ2-3, with 14 bases lining up with TRBD2. Germline V gene sequence: CDR1 SGHRS, CDR2 YFSETQ. The CDR3 is 17 residues long. The junction had 5 bases not matched to a gene; V was cut back by 0 bases and J by 5 bases. Complete variable domain (other parts from reference TRBV5-1 and TRBJ2-3): KAGVTQTPRYLIKTRGQQVTLSCSPISGHRSVSWYQQTPGQGLQFLFEYFSETQRNKGNFPGRFSGRQFSNSRSEMNVSTLELGDSALYLCASSLARGTSGGDTQYFGPGTRLTVL.